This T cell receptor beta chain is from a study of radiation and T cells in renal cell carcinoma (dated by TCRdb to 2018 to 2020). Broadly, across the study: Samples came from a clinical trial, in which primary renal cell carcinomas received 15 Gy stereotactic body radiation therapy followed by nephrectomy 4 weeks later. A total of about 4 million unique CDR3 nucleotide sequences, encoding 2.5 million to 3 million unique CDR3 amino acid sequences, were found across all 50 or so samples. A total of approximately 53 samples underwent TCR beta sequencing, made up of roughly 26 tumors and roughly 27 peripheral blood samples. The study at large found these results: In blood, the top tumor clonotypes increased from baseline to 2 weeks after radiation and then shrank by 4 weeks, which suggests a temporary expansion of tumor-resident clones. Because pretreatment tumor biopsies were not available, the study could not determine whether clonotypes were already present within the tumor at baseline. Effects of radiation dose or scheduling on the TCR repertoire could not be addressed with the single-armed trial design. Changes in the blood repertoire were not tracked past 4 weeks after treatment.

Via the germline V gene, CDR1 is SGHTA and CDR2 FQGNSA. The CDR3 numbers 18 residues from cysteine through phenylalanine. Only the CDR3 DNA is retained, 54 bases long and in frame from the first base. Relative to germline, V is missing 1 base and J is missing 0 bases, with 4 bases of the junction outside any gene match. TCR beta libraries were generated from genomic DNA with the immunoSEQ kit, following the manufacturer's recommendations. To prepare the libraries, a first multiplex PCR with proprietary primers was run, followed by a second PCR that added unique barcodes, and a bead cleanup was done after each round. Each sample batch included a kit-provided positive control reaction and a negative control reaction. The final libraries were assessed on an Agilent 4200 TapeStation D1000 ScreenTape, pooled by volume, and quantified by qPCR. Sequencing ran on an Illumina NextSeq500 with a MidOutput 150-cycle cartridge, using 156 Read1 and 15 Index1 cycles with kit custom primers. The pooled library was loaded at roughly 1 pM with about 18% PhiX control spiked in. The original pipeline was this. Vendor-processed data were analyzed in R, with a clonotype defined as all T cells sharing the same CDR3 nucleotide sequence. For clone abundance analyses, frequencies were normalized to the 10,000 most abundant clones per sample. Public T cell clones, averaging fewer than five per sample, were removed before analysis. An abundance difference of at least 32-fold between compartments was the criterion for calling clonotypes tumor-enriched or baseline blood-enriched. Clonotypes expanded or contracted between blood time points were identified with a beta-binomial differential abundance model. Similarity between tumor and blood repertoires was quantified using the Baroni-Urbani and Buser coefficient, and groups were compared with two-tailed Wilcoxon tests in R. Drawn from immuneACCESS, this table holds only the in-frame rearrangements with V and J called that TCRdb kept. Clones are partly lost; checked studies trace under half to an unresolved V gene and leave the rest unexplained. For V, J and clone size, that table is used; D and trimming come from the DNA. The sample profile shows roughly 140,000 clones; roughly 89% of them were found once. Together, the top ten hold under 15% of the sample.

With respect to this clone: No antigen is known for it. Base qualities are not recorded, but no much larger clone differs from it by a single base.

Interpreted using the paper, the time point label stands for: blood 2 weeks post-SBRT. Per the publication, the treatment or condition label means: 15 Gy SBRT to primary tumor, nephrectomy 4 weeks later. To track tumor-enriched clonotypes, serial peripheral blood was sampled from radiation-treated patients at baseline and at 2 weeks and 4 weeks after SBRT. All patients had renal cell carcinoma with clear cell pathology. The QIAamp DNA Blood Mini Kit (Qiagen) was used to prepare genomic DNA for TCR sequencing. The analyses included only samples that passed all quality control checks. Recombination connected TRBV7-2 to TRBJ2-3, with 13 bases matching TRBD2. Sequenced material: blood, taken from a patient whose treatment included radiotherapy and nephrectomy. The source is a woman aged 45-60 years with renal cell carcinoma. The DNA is TGTGCCAGCAGCTTAGAGGGACTAGCGGGGAGAAGCACAGATACGCAGTATTTT. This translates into CASSLEGLAGRSTDTQYF.